This TCR beta chain is from a study of T-cell memory formation after mild COVID-19. Germline V gene data show CDR1 as SQVTM and CDR2 as ANQGSEA. The CDR3 length is 13 residues. 5'RACE with constant-segment primers built TCRalpha and TCRbeta cDNA libraries with UMIs. TCRdb ran MiXCR on the 5' RACE reads and lists one entry per CDR3 protein. The table has roughly 310,000 distinct CDR3 sequences, around 15% seen once. The chain links TRBV29-1 to TRBJ2-7, with TRBD1 matching 7 bases. The sequence was obtained from a man younger than 35 who had mild COVID-19 (a few samples of this study predate the infection). Cell type and time point are not known. The sample comprised PBMCs or a T cell subset sorted from them (not recorded which). The CDR3 loop is CSSRDSAPYEQYF. CDR3 nucleotide sequence: TGCAGTTCTCGGGACAGTGCCCCCTACGAGCAGTACTTC.